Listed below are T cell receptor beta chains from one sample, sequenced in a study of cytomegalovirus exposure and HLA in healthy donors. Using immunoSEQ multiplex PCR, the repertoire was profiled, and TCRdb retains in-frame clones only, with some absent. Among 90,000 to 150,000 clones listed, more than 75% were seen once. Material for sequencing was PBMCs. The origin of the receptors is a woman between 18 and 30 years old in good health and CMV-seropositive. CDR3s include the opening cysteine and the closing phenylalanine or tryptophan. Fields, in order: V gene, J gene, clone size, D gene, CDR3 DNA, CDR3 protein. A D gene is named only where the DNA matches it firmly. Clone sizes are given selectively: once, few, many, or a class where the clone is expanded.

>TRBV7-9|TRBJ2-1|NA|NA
TGTGCCAGCAGCTTCCTTAGCGGTTACTACAATGAGCAGTTCTTC
CASSFLSGYYNEQFF
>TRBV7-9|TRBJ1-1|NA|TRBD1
TGTGCCAGCAGCTTAGTGGGGTGGGGGACAGCCGGATCCCTTGAAGCTTTCTTT
CASSLVGWGTAGSLEAFF
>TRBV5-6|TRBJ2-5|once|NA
TGTGCCAGCAGCTTGCCCGGGGATGGCCAAGAGACCCAGTACTTC
CASSLPGDGQETQYF
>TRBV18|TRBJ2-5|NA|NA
TGTGCCAGCGCGATAACAGGGCAAGAGACCCAGTACTTC
CASAITGQETQYF
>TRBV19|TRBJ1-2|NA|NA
TGTGCCAGTAGTCCGACCCAGTGGGGGGACGGGAACTATGGCTACACCTTC
CASSPTQWGDGNYGYTF
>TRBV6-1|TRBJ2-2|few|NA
TGTGCCAGCAGTCCCCGAGGGGGGGGAAGGGAGCTGTTTTTT
CASSPRGGGRELFF
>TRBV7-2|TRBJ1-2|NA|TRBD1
TGTGCCAGCAGTAGCGCGACCGGGACAGTATATGGCTACACCTTC
CASSSATGTVYGYTF
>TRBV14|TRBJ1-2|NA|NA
TGTGCCAGCAGCCAAGTTAGGGGATCTGGAGTCTATGGCTACACCTTC
CASSQVRGSGVYGYTF
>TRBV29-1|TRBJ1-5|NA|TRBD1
TGCAGCGTTAAACAGGGGAGTGGTGATCAGCCCCAGCATTTT
CSVKQGSGDQPQHF
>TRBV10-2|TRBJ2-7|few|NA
TGCGCCAGCACCTTGACTGGCCGCGAGCAGTACTTC
CASTLTGREQYF
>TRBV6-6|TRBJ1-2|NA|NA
TGTGCCAGCAGTGGGGGACTCAGGGATAACTATGGCTACACCTTC
CASSGGLRDNYGYTF
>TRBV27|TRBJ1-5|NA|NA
TGTGCCAGCAGGACAGGTCTCAATCAGCCCCAGCATTTT
CASRTGLNQPQHF
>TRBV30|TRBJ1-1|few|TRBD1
TGTGCCTGGAGTGAAACAGGGGGTGACACTGAAGCTTTCTTT
CAWSETGGDTEAFF
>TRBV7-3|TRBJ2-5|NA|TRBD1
TGTGCCAGCAGCCTCGGCAGGGGGCCTTCCTTAGGGGAGACCCAGTACTTC
CASSLGRGPSLGETQYF
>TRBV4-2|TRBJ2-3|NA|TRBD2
TGTGCCAGCAGCCCAAGCGGGGGTAGCGGGGATGCCACAGATACGCAGTATTTT
CASSPSGGSGDATDTQYF
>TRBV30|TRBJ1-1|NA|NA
TGTGCCTGGGGACATAAGCCCTCTGAAGCTTTCTTT
CAWGHKPSEAFF
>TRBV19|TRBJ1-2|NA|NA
TGTGCCAGTAGTCCATCAGAGGCAGACTATGGCTACACCTTC
CASSPSEADYGYTF
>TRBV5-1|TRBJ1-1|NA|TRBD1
TGCGCCAGCAGCCCCTCTGACAGGGCACGTTGGCTGAACACTGAAGCTTTCTTT
CASSPSDRARWLNTEAFF
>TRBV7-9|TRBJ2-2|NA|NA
TGTGCCAGCGCCAGGCAAAGGGGGGAGCTGTTTTTT
CASARQRGELFF
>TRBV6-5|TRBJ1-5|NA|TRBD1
TGTGCCAGCAGGGGACAGGGGGCCGGTCAGCCCCAGCATTTT
CASRGQGAGQPQHF
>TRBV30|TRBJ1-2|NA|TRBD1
TGTGCCTGGAGTGTACAGGGACAGGGAGGAATCTATGGCTACACCTTC
CAWSVQGQGGIYGYTF
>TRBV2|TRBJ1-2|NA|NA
TGTGCCAGCAGTGATCGGGTTGGCTATGGCTACACCTTC
CASSDRVGYGYTF
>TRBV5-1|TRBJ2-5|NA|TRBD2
TGCGCCAGCAGGCAAGCGGGGGGACAAGAGACCCAGTACTTC
CASRQAGGQETQYF